The 2 T cell receptor beta chains listed next were all sequenced from one sample in a study of T-cell reconstitution after alpha-beta-depleted transplantation in children. Preparation of the TCRbeta library involved a method that used unique molecular identifiers. TCRdb processed the PCR reads anew with MiXCR; each CDR3 protein has one entry. Found here are a few hundred thousand distinct CDR3 sequences, around 17% of them singletons; the top ten hold about 3.1%. Specimen: PBMCs from the stem cell graft donor, collected from the stem cell graft. These receptor sequences come from a human donor who donated a stem cell graft to a child with acute lymphoblastic leukemia.

This clonotype was seen a few times. V gene TRBV3-1 combines with J gene TRBJ1-1, with TRBD1 as a possible D gene (5 bases). The V end lost 1 base, the J end lost 3 bases, and 12 bases lay between the germline ends. The CDR3 length is 15 residues. The V gene's germline CDR1 is LGHDT and CDR2 YNNKEL (reference sequence). CDR3 amino acids: CASSQGLGADTEAFF. Here the CDR3 DNA reads TGTGCCAGCAGCCAAGGGTTAGGGGCTGACACTGAAGCTTTCTTT. Full variable domain (remainder filled in from reference TRBV3-1 and TRBJ1-1): DTAVSQTPKYLVTQMGNDKSIKCEQNLGHDTMYWYKQDSKKFLKIMFSYNNKELIINETVPNRFSPKSPDKAHLNLHINSLELGDSAVYFCASSQGLGADTEAFFGQGTRLTVV.

The V gene is TRBV15, the J gene TRBJ1-6, with 8 bases aligning to TRBD1. Germline V gives CDR1 LNHNV, CDR2 YYDKDF (reference sequence). The CDR3 covers 14 residues. The trim removed 5 bases at V and 9 bases at J, leaving 6 bases unmatched. The CDR3 DNA reads TGTGCCACCAGCTCCGGACAGGGTAGTTCACCCCTCCACTTT. It specifies CATSSGQGSSPLHF. Together with reference TRBV15 and TRBJ1-6, the CDR3 gives the full variable domain: DAMVIQNPRYQVTQFGKPVTLSCSQTLNHNVMYWYQQKSSQAPKLLFHYYDKDFNNEADTPDNFQSRRPNTSFCFLDIRSPGLGDTAMYLCATSSGQGSSPLHFGNGTRLTVT.